This entry is about one T cell receptor beta chain. Authors' processing steps: The distant-metastasis classifier for papillary thyroid cancer was built from CDR3 differences across clinicopathological groups. TCRdb re-clonotyped the PCR reads via MiXCR. The V and J calls were determined by TCRdb, not by the authors. The sample lists some 52,000 clones; about a sixth were seen once. Patients had received no treatment of any kind before thyroid surgery. These data belong to a study of metastatic and nonmetastatic thyroid tumors. Overall study context: Where malignant and benign thyroid patients were concerned, repertoires were compared across blood and tumor or nodule tissue.

This TCR was sampled from a female donor with papillary thyroid cancer or a benign thyroid nodule (not recorded which). Some clones in this sample may be carry-over from other donors' samples. Material for sequencing was blood.

The CDR3 loop is CASSDKVCEQYF. In nucleotides, the CDR3 is TGTGCCAGCAGTGATAAAGTGTGCGAGCAGTACTTC. This chain links TRBV6-1 with TRBJ2-7; D gene ambiguous. The CDR3 loop spans 12 amino acids. Germline CDR1 reads MNHNS; CDR2 reads SASEGT. V lost 3 bases to trimming and J lost 6 bases, with 9 bases between them.